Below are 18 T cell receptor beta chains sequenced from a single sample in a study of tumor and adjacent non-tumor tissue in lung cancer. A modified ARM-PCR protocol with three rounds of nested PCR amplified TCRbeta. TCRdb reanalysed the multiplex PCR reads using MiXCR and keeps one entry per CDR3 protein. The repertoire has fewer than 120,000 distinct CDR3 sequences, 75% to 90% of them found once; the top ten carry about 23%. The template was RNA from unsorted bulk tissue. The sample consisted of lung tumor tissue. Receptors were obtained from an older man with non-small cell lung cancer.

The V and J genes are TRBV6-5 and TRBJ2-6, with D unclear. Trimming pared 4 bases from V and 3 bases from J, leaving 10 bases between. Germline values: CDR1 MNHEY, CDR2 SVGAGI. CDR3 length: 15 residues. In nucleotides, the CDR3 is TGTGCCAGCAGTTCCGGCTTGCATGGGGCCAACGTCCTGACTTTC. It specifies CASSSGLHGANVLTF.

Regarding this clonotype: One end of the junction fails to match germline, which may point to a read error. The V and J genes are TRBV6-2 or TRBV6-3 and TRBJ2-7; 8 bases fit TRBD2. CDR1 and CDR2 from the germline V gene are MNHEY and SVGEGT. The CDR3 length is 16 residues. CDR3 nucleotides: TGCGCCAGCAGTTCCCGGGGGGGGCTCTACAGCTACGAGCAGTACTTC. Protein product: CASSSRGGLYSYEQYF.

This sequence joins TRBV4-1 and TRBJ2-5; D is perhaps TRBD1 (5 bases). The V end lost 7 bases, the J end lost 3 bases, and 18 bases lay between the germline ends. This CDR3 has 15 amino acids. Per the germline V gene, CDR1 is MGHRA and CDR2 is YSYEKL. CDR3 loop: CASNQVLTVEETQYF. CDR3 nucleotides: TGCGCCAGCAATCAAGTATTGACAGTTGAAGAGACCCAGTACTTC.

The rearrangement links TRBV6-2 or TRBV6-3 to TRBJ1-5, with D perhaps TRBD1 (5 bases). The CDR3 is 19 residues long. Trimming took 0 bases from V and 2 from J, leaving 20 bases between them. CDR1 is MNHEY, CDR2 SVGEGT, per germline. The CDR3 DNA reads TGTGCCAGCAGTTACTCGATTGGGGGTACAAGAGAGGGCAATCAGCCCCAGCATTTT. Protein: CASSYSIGGTREGNQPQHF.

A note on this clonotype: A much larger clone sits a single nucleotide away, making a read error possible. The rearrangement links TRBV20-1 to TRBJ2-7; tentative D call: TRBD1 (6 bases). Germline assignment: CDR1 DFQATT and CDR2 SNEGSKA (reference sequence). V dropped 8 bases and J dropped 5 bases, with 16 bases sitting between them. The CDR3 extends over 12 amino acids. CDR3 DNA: TGCAGTAGCGTCGGGACACCTGACGAGCAGTACTTC. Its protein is CSSVGTPDEQYF.

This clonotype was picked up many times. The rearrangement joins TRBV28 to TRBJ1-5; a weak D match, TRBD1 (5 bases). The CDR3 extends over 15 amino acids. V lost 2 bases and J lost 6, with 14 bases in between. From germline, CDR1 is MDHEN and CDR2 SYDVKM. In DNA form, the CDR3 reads TGTGCCAGCAGTTTAGGTAGGGGCGGGGGTCAGCCCCAGCATTTT. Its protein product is CASSLGRGGGQPQHF.

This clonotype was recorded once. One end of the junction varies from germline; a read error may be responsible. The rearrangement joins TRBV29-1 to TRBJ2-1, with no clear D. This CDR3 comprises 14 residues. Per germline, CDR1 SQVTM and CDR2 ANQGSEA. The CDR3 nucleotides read TGCAGCGTTGACAGGCTAAGCTCCTACAATGAGCGGTTCTTC. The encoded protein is CSVDRLSSYNERFF.

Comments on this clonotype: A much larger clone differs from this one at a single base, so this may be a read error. The CDR3 nucleotides are TGCGCCAGCAGCTTGTACGGTACCTACGAGCAGTACTTC. This sequence encodes CASSLYGTYEQYF. The chain employs TRBV5-1 and TRBJ2-7; D is ambiguous. This CDR3 has 13 residues. Trimming removed 1 base from V and 2 bases from J, with 7 bases in between. Germline V CDR1 and CDR2: SGHRS, YFSETQ.

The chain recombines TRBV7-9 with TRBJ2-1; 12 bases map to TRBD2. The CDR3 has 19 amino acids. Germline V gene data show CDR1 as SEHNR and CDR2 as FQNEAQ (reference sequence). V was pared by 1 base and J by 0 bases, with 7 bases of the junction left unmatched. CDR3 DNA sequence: TGTGCCAGCAGCTTAGAGGGGTGGACTAGCGGGACCTCCTACAATGAGCAGTTCTTC. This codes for CASSLEGWTSGTSYNEQFF.

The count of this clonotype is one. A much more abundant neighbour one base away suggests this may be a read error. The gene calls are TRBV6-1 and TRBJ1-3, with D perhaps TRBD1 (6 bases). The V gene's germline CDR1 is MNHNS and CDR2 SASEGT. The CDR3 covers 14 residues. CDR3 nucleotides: TGTGCCAGCAGTCAGGGGATCTCTGGATACACCACATATTTT. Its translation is CASSQGISGYTTYF.

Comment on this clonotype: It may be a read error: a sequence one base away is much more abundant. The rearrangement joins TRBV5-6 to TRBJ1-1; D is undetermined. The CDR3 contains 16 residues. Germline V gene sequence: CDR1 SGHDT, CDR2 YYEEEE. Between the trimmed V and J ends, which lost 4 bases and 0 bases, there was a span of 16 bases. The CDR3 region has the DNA TGTGCCAGCAGCCCAATGGGCCGGACCATGAACACTGAAGCTTTCTTT. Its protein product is CASSPMGRTMNTEAFF.

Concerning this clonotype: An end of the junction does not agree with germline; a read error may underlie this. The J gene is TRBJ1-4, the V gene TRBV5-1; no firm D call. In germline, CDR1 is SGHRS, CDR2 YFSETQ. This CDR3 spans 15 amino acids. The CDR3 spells CASSPPKGSGERLFF. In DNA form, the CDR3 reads TGCGCCAGCAGCCCACCGAAGGGCTCGGGTGAAAGACTGTTTTTT. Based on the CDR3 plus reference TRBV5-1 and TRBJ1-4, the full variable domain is KAGVTQTPRYLIKTRGQQVTLSCSPISGHRSVSWYQQTPGQGLQFLFEYFSETQRNKGNFPGRFSGRQFSNSRSEMNVSTLELGDSALYLCASSPPKGSGERLFFGSGTQLSVL.

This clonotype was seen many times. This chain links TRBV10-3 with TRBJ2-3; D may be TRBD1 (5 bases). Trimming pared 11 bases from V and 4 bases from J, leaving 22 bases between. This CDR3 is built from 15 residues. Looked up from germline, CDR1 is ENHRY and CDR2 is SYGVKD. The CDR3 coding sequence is TGTGCCTCATCAGCAGGGCGGAGCGTGGCAGATACGCAGTATTTT. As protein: CASSAGRSVADTQYF.

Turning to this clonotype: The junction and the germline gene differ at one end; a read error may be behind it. The CDR3 here is CANSNPHGILGEKLLF. The CDR3 bases are TGTGCCAACAGCAACCCACATGGCATTTTAGGAGAAAAACTGCTTTTT. This chain joins TRBV7-9 and TRBJ1-4, with unresolved D. The germline V gene encodes CDR1 SEHNR and CDR2 FQNEAQ (reference sequence). This CDR3 is 16 amino acids long.

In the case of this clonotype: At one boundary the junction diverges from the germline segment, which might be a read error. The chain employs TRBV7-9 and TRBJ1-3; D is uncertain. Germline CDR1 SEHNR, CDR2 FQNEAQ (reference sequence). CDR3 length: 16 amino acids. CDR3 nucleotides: TGTGCCAGCAGCTTAATGAGGGCATTCTCTGGAAACACTATACATTTT. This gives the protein CASSLMRAFSGNTIHF.

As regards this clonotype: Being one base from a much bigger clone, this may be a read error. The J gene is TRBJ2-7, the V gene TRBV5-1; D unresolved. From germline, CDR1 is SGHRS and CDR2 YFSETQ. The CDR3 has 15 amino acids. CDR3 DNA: TGCGCCAGCAGATTGGCCGGGTCCAGCGCCTACGAGCAGTACTTC. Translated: CASRLAGSSAYEQYF.

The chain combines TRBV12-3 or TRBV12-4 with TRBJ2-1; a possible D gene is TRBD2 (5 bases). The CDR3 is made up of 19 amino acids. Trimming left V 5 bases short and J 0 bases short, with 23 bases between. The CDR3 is CASSGVDPHLTSSYNEQFF. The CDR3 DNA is TGTGCCAGCAGTGGAGTGGACCCTCACCTCACTAGCTCCTACAATGAGCAGTTCTTC.

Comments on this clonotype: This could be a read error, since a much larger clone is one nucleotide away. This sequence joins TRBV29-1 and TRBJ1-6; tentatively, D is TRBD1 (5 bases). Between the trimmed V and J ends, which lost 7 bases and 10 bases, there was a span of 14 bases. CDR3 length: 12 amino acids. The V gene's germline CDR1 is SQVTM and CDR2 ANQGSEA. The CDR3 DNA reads TGCAGCGCTGTGGGGGTTCGGTCACCCCTCCACTTT. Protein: CSAVGVRSPLHF.